The 25 T cell receptor beta chains below all came from one sample that was sequenced in a study of blood T cells in healthy people across ages. The second PCR ran roughly 6 to 11 cycles with a sample-barcoded 5' primer and J-beta primers. TCRdb ran MiXCR on the 5' RACE reads and lists one entry per CDR3 protein. The profile shows roughly 640,000 distinct CDR3 sequences, less than 35% of them singletons. The sample taken for sequencing was blood. The receptor source for this set is an elderly woman in good health.

The chain is built from TRBV5-1 and TRBJ1-1; D is undetermined. CDR1 SGHRS and CDR2 YFSETQ come from the germline V gene. V was shortened by 3 bases and J by 5 bases, with 14 bases between the two germline ends. The CDR3 sequence is 14 residues long. CDR3 in amino acids: CASSSEQTSTEAFF. The CDR3 DNA follows: TGCGCCAGCAGCTCCGAACAAACGAGTACTGAAGCTTTCTTT.

A single count supports this clonotype. Given the absence of the conserved phenylalanine or tryptophan at the CDR3 end, a read error is likely. This chain connects TRBV7-2 to TRBJ2-1; 10 bases map to TRBD1. The CDR3 has 14 amino acids. CDR1 SGHTA and CDR2 FQGNSA come from the germline V gene. V trimming: 5 bases; J trimming: 8 bases; junction bases outside the gene matches: 6. CDR3 coding DNA: TGTGCCAGCAGCGCAGGGACAGGGGAGTATGAGCAGTTCTCC. Translated, it gives CASSAGTGEYEQFS.

This clonotype showed up many times. V usage is TRBV7-2 and J usage is TRBJ1-6, with D unresolved. CDR1 is SGHTA, CDR2 FQGNSA, per germline. With 1 base removed from V and 8 bases from J, the gap between germline ends came to 12 bases. CDR3 length: 15 residues. The CDR3 region has the DNA TGTGCCAGCAGCTTAGGATGGGCCTCGGATTCACCCCTCCACTTT. Its protein is CASSLGWASDSPLHF.

The table lists this clonotype with many counts. A single base separates this from a much larger clone, so it may be a read error. The rearrangement joins TRBV20-1 to TRBJ2-5; TRBD2 matches 13 bases. CDR3 size: 15 residues. Germline CDR1 and CDR2: DFQATT and SNEGSKA (reference sequence). The V gene end was trimmed by 4 bases and the J gene end by 11 bases; junction bases not matched to a gene: 13. The CDR3 DNA is TGCAGTGCTAACCCGACTAGCGGGGGGTACAATGAGCAGTACTTC. Encoded protein: CSANPTSGGYNEQYF.

In the case of this clonotype: Since a much larger clone is just one base distant, this may be a read error. The rearrangement links TRBV10-3 to TRBJ2-4; no firm D call. Trimming left V 6 bases short and J 0 bases short, with 9 bases between. CDR1 is ENHRY and CDR2 is SYGVKD in the germline V gene. CDR3 length: 14 amino acids. This CDR3 is CAIREGLAKNIQYF. The CDR3 DNA reads as TGTGCCATCAGGGAAGGCTTAGCCAAAAACATTCAGTACTTC.

The gene calls are TRBV11-2 and TRBJ1-1; D may be TRBD1 (6 bases). V lost 3 bases and J lost 11, with 13 bases in between. This CDR3 is built from 12 residues. Germline values: CDR1 SGHAT, CDR2 FQNNGV. The chain's CDR3 is CASSFGQPRAFF. The DNA of the CDR3 is TGTGCCAGCAGCTTCGGACAGCCTCGGGCTTTCTTT.

V is TRBV5-1 and J is TRBJ2-1; D unresolved. Trimming stripped 0 bases from V and 0 bases from J, with 7 bases between. The germline gives CDR1 SGHRS, CDR2 YFSETQ. CDR3 length: 15 amino acids. The CDR3 sequence is CASSLAEVSYNEQFF. The CDR3, as DNA: TGCGCCAGCAGCTTGGCTGAAGTCTCCTACAATGAGCAGTTCTTC.

This clonotype was observed at least ten times. This chain links TRBV6-5 with TRBJ1-2; no firm D call. Germline CDR1 reads MNHEY; CDR2 reads SVGAGI. This CDR3 has 12 amino acids. Trimming shortened V by 6 bases and J by 8 bases, and 13 bases separated the two germline ends. CDR3 nucleotide sequence: TGTGCCAGCAGGGCTCTGGCCGGAGGCTACACCTTC. As protein: CASRALAGGYTF.

This clonotype was counted at least ten times. The V and J genes are TRBV6-5 and TRBJ2-3; TRBD1 matches 8 bases. The junction had 7 bases not matched to a gene; V was cut back by 2 bases and J by 3 bases. Germline values: CDR1 MNHEY, CDR2 SVGAGI. The CDR3 has 16 amino acids. The CDR3 loop reads CASSYGQGASTDTQYF. In DNA, the CDR3 is TGTGCCAGCAGTTACGGTCAGGGGGCTTCGACAGATACGCAGTATTTT.

V and J are TRBV29-1 and TRBJ2-7; D may be TRBD1 (5 bases). This CDR3 has 11 amino acids. Between the trimmed V and J ends, which lost 6 bases and 2 bases, there was a span of 8 bases. CDR1 is SQVTM, CDR2 ANQGSEA, per germline. CDR3 residues: CSVTGAYEQYF. DNA of the CDR3: TGCAGCGTCACAGGAGCCTACGAGCAGTACTTC.

This clonotype was counted many times. The V call is TRBV20-1, the J call TRBJ2-1; 16 positions match TRBD2. Germline V CDR1 and CDR2: DFQATT, SNEGSKA (reference sequence). This CDR3 has 16 residues. J gave up 5 bases and V 6 bases, and 7 bases lay outside the gene matches. DNA for the CDR3: TGCAGTGCCGTGGGACTAGCGGGGGGGATGGACAATGAGCAGTTCTTC. Amino acid sequence: CSAVGLAGGMDNEQFF.

The rearrangement links TRBV4-3 to TRBJ1-4; D possibly corresponds to TRBD1 (5 bases). Trimming shortened V by 2 bases and J by 8 bases, and 15 bases separated the two germline ends. Germline CDR1 and CDR2: LGHNA and YSLEER. This CDR3 comprises 15 residues. CDR3 sequence reads: CASSQTSGRGEKLFF. Here the CDR3 DNA reads TGCGCCAGCAGCCAAACCTCAGGGCGCGGGGAAAAACTGTTTTTT.

The V call is TRBV7-2, the J call TRBJ2-6; D ambiguous. The germline V and J ends were trimmed by 2 bases and 0 bases, with 20 bases remaining between them. The CDR3 extends over 20 amino acids. Germline CDR1 and CDR2: SGHTA and FQGNSA. The CDR3, as DNA: TGTGCCAGCAGCTTATCTTCTGGGAACCTACTTGCCTCTGGGGCCAACGTCCTGACTTTC. Translation gives CASSLSSGNLLASGANVLTF.

In this sample, this clonotype turned up many times. The chain has TRBV20-1 and TRBJ2-2; the match to TRBD2 covers 8 bases. The V segment lost 3 bases and the J segment 3 bases; nucleotides outside the gene matches: 3. This CDR3 is 14 amino acids long. The germline CDR1 and CDR2 sequences are DFQATT and SNEGSKA (reference sequence). The CDR3 spells CSARGLVDTGELFF. CDR3 in DNA: TGCAGTGCTAGGGGACTAGTCGACACCGGGGAGCTGTTTTTT.

The chain uses TRBV11-1 and TRBJ1-6, with TRBD1 matching 7 bases. Per germline, CDR1 SGHAT and CDR2 FQDESV (reference sequence). Trimming took 2 bases from V and 6 from J; bases not matched to a gene: 4. This CDR3 comprises 15 residues. CDR3 protein: CASSLQGQPNSPLHF. DNA for the CDR3: TGTGCCAGCAGCTTACAGGGACAGCCTAATTCACCCCTCCACTTT.

This clonotype was found a few times. The CDR3 spells CASSLVPRDRVVATNEKLFF. The CDR3 nucleotides are TGTGCCAGCAGCTTAGTTCCCCGGGACCGGGTAGTTGCAACTAATGAAAAACTGTTTTTT. The chain couples TRBV7-6 to TRBJ1-4, with D possibly TRBD1 on 5 matching bases. The V end lost 1 base, the J end lost 0 bases, and 21 bases lay between the germline ends. This CDR3 spans 20 amino acids. The germline gives CDR1 SGHVS, CDR2 FNYEAQ.

The rearrangement joins TRBV28 to TRBJ2-1; D might be TRBD2 (5 bases). Trimming stripped 6 bases from V and 8 bases from J, with 17 bases between. This CDR3 is 14 amino acids long. Germline CDR1 reads MDHEN; CDR2 reads SYDVKM. CDR3 protein: CASRLVGNGDEQFF. The CDR3 DNA reads TGTGCCAGCAGGTTAGTAGGGAACGGGGATGAGCAGTTCTTC.

The J gene is TRBJ2-5, the V gene TRBV12-3 or TRBV12-4; D unresolved. The tail of the sequence fits TRBJ2-7 better, so the J call may be wrong. CDR3 length: 14 amino acids. CDR3 residues: CASSQIFISGEQYF. The CDR3, as DNA: TGTGCCAGCAGTCAAATATTTATCTCGGGCGAGCAGTACTTC.

The chain uses TRBV27 and TRBJ1-1, with TRBD1 matching 9 bases. The J segment lost 1 base and the V segment lost 5 bases, leaving 8 bases of the junction unmatched. CDR3 length: 16 amino acids. CDR1 MNHEY and CDR2 SMNVEV come from the germline V gene (reference sequence). The CDR3 DNA sequence: TGTGCCAGCAGTAGAAGGACAGGGGAAGGGAACACTGAAGCTTTCTTT. It codes for CASSRRTGEGNTEAFF.

The chain's CDR3 is CSADGGQGYNEQFF. The CDR3 DNA is TGCAGTGCAGATGGGGGCCAGGGATACAATGAGCAGTTCTTC. The gene calls are TRBV20-1 and TRBJ2-1, with D perhaps TRBD1 (6 bases). This CDR3 is built from 14 residues. Germline CDR1 is DFQATT and CDR2 is SNEGSKA (reference sequence). Trimming took off 6 bases at V and 4 bases at J, with 16 bases between the two ends.

Only a few counts were recorded for this clonotype. The chain has TRBV4-2 and TRBJ2-5, with TRBD1 matching 9 bases. Germline CDR1 and CDR2: LGHNA and YNFKEQ. The V segment lost 4 bases and the J segment 5 bases; nucleotides outside the gene matches: 8. This CDR3 has 15 residues. The CDR3: CASSRPGTGHETQYF. DNA of the CDR3: TGTGCCAGCAGCCGTCCCGGGACAGGGCACGAGACCCAGTACTTC.

CDR3 protein: CASSLGAGGGNQPQHF. The CDR3 nucleotides read TGCGCCAGCAGCTTGGGGGCAGGGGGTGGCAATCAGCCCCAGCATTTT. The rearrangement links TRBV5-1 to TRBJ1-5, with 7 bases fitting TRBD1. Germline CDR1 reads SGHRS; CDR2 reads YFSETQ. The CDR3 is 16 amino acids. V lost 0 bases, J lost 2 bases, and 5 bases stayed unmatched.

Points on this clonotype: Just one base apart from a much larger clone, this may be a read error. The chain employs TRBV7-3 and TRBJ2-7; tentative D call: TRBD1 (5 bases). The CDR3 is 14 amino acids. Germline V gene data show CDR1 as SGHTA and CDR2 as FQGTGA. The CDR3 spells CASSPKTVSYERYF. DNA for the CDR3: TGTGCCAGCAGCCCGAAGACAGTCTCCTACGAGCGGTACTTC.

This clonotype came up many times. CDR3 bases: TGTGCCAGCAGCTTAAGTTCACAGGGGGCGACGGATACGCAGTATTTT. Translation gives CASSLSSQGATDTQYF. The chain couples TRBV7-3 to TRBJ2-3; 9 positions agree with TRBD1. The V segment lost 1 base and the J segment 6 bases; nucleotides outside the gene matches: 8. The CDR3 loop spans 16 amino acids. Germline CDR1 reads SGHTA; CDR2 reads FQGTGA.

This clonotype was found many times. V usage is TRBV10-3 and J usage is TRBJ2-5, with 8 bases identical to TRBD1. J was trimmed by 5 bases and V by 10 bases; bases with no gene match: 6. The germline V gene encodes CDR1 ENHRY and CDR2 SYGVKD. The CDR3 has 12 amino acids. In nucleotides, the CDR3 is TGTGCCACCACGAGGACAGGGGAGACCCAGTACTTC. It is translated as CATTRTGETQYF.